The sample holds many counts of the clone carrying this TCR beta chain. What it binds is not known. Time point of the sample: newly diagnosed GD, antithyroid drugs for less than 3 months. The TCR library was made from RNA extracted from PBMCs. CDR1 SGHRS and CDR2 YFSETQ come from the germline V gene. CDR3 length equals 15 residues. J gave up 7 bases and V 3 bases, and 7 bases lay outside the gene matches. Building the TCR beta libraries relied on iRepertoire HTBI primers, and CDR3 regions underwent Arm-PCR. TCRdb reprocessed the multiplex PCR reads via MiXCR and lists one record per CDR3 protein. The data contain around 400,000 distinct CDR3 sequences, about 12% of them singletons. This record comes from a study of regulatory T cells in long-lasting Graves disease. Overall study findings and caveats: Study of thyroid tissue was not done, with only peripheral blood studied. Comparison showed that persistent patients shared more public clonotypes (about 2,600) than new patients (around 1,000).

The sample also formed part of further work on T cells in Graves' hyperthyroidism and ophthalmopathy. That source reports: When ophthalmopathy did not progress within 18 months, Graves' hyperthyroidism was considered stable. Separation of ophthalmopathy from stable hyperthyroidism was achieved by a 13 V-J model.

This specimen was peripheral blood mononuclear cells (PBMCs), taken at new diagnosis, from a patient treated with antithyroid drugs. The gene calls are TRBV5-1 and TRBJ1-5; TRBD1 matches 10 bases. The clonotype was recovered from a woman younger than 30 with Graves disease. The CDR3 loop reads CASSWGQGQGQPQHF. The CDR3 bases are TGCGCCAGCAGCTGGGGACAGGGGCAGGGCCAGCCCCAGCATTTT.